The 32 T cell receptor beta chains below come from one sample, sequenced in a study of graft-versus-host responses after intestinal transplantation. The repertoire was sequenced with immunoSEQ multiplex PCR; TCRdb's copy has only in-frame clones and lacks some. In the table there are approximately 94,000 clones, 87% of which are singletons. Their target antigens are unknown. The sequencing used unstimulated CD4+ T cells sorted from spleen or lymph node cells, collected before transplant. Receptor source: a human donor who was the organ donor for an intestinal transplant.

This clone was counted a few times. J is TRBJ1-2 and V is TRBV7-9; unclear D gene. In germline, CDR1 is SEHNR, CDR2 FQNEAQ (reference sequence). V lost 5 bases and J lost 3, with 19 bases in between. The CDR3 contains 16 residues. The CDR3: CASSLRAAGGDYGYTF. As DNA, the CDR3 is TGTGCCAGCAGCCTCCGGGCAGCCGGCGGAGACTATGGCTACACCTTC.

The chain joins TRBV7-9 to TRBJ1-2; D gene ambiguous. This CDR3 spans 11 amino acids. The V end was cut by 3 bases, the J end by 7 bases, with 6 bases between. CDR1 is SEHNR, CDR2 FQNEAQ, per germline (reference sequence). DNA of the CDR3: TGTGCCAGCAGCTTTGGCAGTGGCTACACCTTC. Translating it yields CASSFGSGYTF.

The CDR3 DNA is TGTGCCAGCAGTTCGTACAGGGAGGCACATAATTCACCCCTCCACTTT. This sequence encodes CASSSYREAHNSPLHF. The chain couples TRBV28 to TRBJ1-6; possible D gene TRBD1, 6 bases. The CDR3 length is 16 residues. CDR1 MDHEN and CDR2 SYDVKM come from the germline V gene. Trimming removed 4 bases from V and 5 bases from J, with 15 bases in between.

The rearrangement links TRBV6-5 to TRBJ2-2; D unclear. The V end lost 0 bases, the J end lost 4 bases, and 9 bases lay between the germline ends. The CDR3 is 15 amino acids. Germline CDR1 and CDR2: MNHEY and SVGAGI. CDR3 in amino acids: CASSYSKHLTGELFF. The CDR3 DNA is TGTGCCAGCAGTTACTCGAAACACCTCACCGGGGAGCTGTTTTTT.

The rearrangement links TRBV18 to TRBJ2-7; TRBD2 agrees at 14 bases. CDR3 size: 16 residues. After removal of 3 bases from V and 5 bases from J, the junction contained 6 bases not matched to a gene. Germline CDR1 is KGHSH and CDR2 is LQKENI. The CDR3 region is CASSPTSGGALHEQYF. CDR3 nucleotide sequence: TGTGCCAGCTCACCGACTAGCGGGGGGGCACTTCACGAGCAGTACTTC.

The chain combines TRBV4-1 with TRBJ2-5; 9 bases fit TRBD2. J gave up 5 bases and V 4 bases, and 8 bases lay outside the gene matches. This CDR3 has 15 residues. Germline V gene sequence: CDR1 MGHRA, CDR2 YSYEKL. The CDR3 sequence is CASSPLGLARETQYF. The CDR3 nucleotides read TGCGCCAGCAGCCCACTCGGACTAGCGCGCGAGACCCAGTACTTC.

The chain joins TRBV9 to TRBJ2-1; TRBD1 matches at 9 bases. The CDR3 is made up of 14 amino acids. V dropped 4 bases and J dropped 14; count of bases not matched to a gene: 13. CDR1 SGDLS and CDR2 YYNGEE come from the germline V gene. The CDR3 DNA sequence: TGTGCCAGCAGCTCCCGTCCCGACAGGGGGGACGAGTTCTTC. It translates to CASSSRPDRGDEFF.

The rearrangement uses TRBV18 and TRBJ1-1, with D tentatively TRBD1 (6 bases). The V gene's germline CDR1 is KGHSH and CDR2 LQKENI. Trimming stripped 4 bases from V and 4 bases from J, with 13 bases between. This CDR3 is built from 14 residues. The CDR3 is CASSRQDLGTEAFF. The CDR3 region has the DNA TGTGCCAGCTCACGACAGGATTTGGGCACTGAAGCTTTCTTT.

The chain joins TRBV5-5 to TRBJ2-5, with D perhaps TRBD2 (5 bases). The CDR3 length is 13 residues. Germline V gene data show CDR1 as SGHKS and CDR2 as YYEKEE (reference sequence). Trimming cost V 4 bases and J 6 bases, with 13 bases left between them. The CDR3 sequence is CASSPAEVKTQYF. In nucleotides, the CDR3 is TGTGCCAGCAGCCCGGCGGAGGTAAAGACCCAGTACTTC.

The V gene is TRBV14, the J gene TRBJ2-7; possible D gene TRBD1, 7 bases. V was clipped by 0 bases and J by 0 bases, with 15 bases between them. Germline V lookup: CDR1 SGHDN, CDR2 FVKESK. The CDR3 runs 17 residues. The CDR3 sequence is CASSQDPRQGGSYEQYF. The DNA of the CDR3 is TGTGCCAGCAGCCAAGATCCCCGGCAGGGGGGCTCCTACGAGCAGTACTTC.

This chain's CDR3 is CASSGQGNSPLHF. In DNA form, the CDR3 reads TGCGCCAGCTCTGGACAGGGGAATTCACCCCTCCACTTT. The V and J genes are TRBV10-2 and TRBJ1-6; 9 nucleotides match TRBD1. V dropped 8 bases and J dropped 7; count of bases not matched to a gene: 3. The CDR3 has 13 residues. Germline loops: CDR1 WSHSY, CDR2 SAAADI.

DNA of the CDR3: TGTGCCTGGAAGGACCTGGGGATCGAAAGAAACACCATATATTTT. Its protein product is CAWKDLGIERNTIYF. V is TRBV30 and J is TRBJ1-3, with unresolved D. V was pared by 4 bases and J by 5 bases, with 18 bases between. The CDR3 runs 15 residues. Germline V gene sequence: CDR1 GTSNPN, CDR2 SVGIG (reference sequence).

The chain recombines TRBV15 with TRBJ1-5, with D tentatively TRBD1 (5 bases). Trimming cost V 0 bases and J 11 bases, with 17 bases left between them. The CDR3 consists of 15 residues. Germline assignment: CDR1 LNHNV and CDR2 YYDKDF (reference sequence). The CDR3 reads CATSRDKGLQGAQHF. As DNA, the CDR3 is TGTGCCACCAGCAGAGATAAGGGGTTGCAAGGGGCCCAGCATTTT. The full variable domain, completed using reference TRBV15 and TRBJ1-5, is DAMVIQNPRYQVTQFGKPVTLSCSQTLNHNVMYWYQQKSSQAPKLLFHYYDKDFNNEADTPDNFQSRRPNTSFCFLDIRSPGLGDTAMYLCATSRDKGLQGAQHFGDGTRLSIL.

This chain connects TRBV11-2 to TRBJ2-7, with D unresolved. Trimming left V 5 bases short and J 6 bases short, with 11 bases between. The CDR3 extends over 12 amino acids. CDR1 and CDR2 from the germline V gene are SGHAT and FQNNGV. The DNA for the CDR3 is TGTGCCAGCAGCCCGCGATGGGGCGAGCAGTACTTC. It translates to CASSPRWGEQYF.

V is TRBV9 and J is TRBJ1-3; D gene unclear. The V and J ends lost 3 bases and 4 bases respectively, with 8 bases between them. Germline V gene sequence: CDR1 SGDLS, CDR2 YYNGEE. This CDR3 has 13 residues. DNA for the CDR3: TGTGCCAGCAGCGAATCTATCGGAAACACCATATATTTT. Residues: CASSESIGNTIYF.

This sequence joins TRBV30 and TRBJ2-1, with 9 positions matching TRBD1. The CDR3 covers 14 residues. CDR1 is GTSNPN, CDR2 SVGIG, per germline (reference sequence). Trimming removed 4 bases from V and 7 bases from J; junction bases left unmatched: 8. The CDR3 loop is CAWNPGTGKNEQFF. The CDR3 nucleotides read TGTGCCTGGAATCCCGGGACAGGGAAGAATGAGCAGTTCTTC.

The chain carries TRBV6-6 and TRBJ2-7; no definite D call. The V gene's germline CDR1 is MNHNY and CDR2 SVGAGI (reference sequence). CDR3 length equals 12 residues. The V and J ends lost 7 bases and 2 bases respectively, with 9 bases between them. The CDR3 coding sequence is TGTGCCAGCAAGGCCGATACCTACGAGCAGTACTTC. As protein: CASKADTYEQYF.

Notes on this clone: A read error may produce the germline difference seen at one junction end. Other DNA variants within this sample encode the same CDR3. The rearrangement joins TRBV27 to TRBJ1-1; D is perhaps TRBD1 (6 bases). This CDR3 spans 17 amino acids. The germline V gene has CDR1 MNHEY and CDR2 SMNVEV (reference sequence). CDR3 nucleotides: TGTGCCAGCAGTTTATGGAAGGGGGAAAGGGGTCTTACAGAAGCCTTCTTT. Amino acids: CASSLWKGERGLTEAFF.

The genes are TRBV18 and TRBJ2-7; 7 bases are shared with TRBD1. Germline values: CDR1 KGHSH, CDR2 LQKENI. CDR3 length: 17 amino acids. Unmatched junction bases numbered 11, after V lost 3 bases and J lost 0 bases. The CDR3 is CASSPFLGQAFSYEQYF. DNA for the CDR3: TGTGCCAGCTCACCTTTCCTAGGACAGGCCTTCTCCTACGAGCAGTACTTC.

The genes are TRBV9 and TRBJ2-4; D tentatively fits TRBD1 or TRBD2 (5 bases each). The CDR3 runs to 16 residues. The V end lost 4 bases, the J end lost 3 bases, and 17 bases lay between the germline ends. Germline loops: CDR1 SGDLS, CDR2 YYNGEE. The CDR3 here is CASSTGSNEGKNIQYF. In DNA, the CDR3 is TGTGCCAGCAGCACAGGTTCCAACGAGGGCAAAAACATTCAGTACTTC.

V usage is TRBV28 and J usage is TRBJ1-5; 9 bases are shared with TRBD1. The ends lost 5 bases at V and 2 bases at J; junction bases unmatched: 4. This CDR3 comprises 15 residues. Germline V CDR1 and CDR2: MDHEN, SYDVKM. In nucleotides, the CDR3 is TGTGCCAGCAGTCAAAGGACAGGGGGCAATCAGCCCCAGCATTTT. It encodes CASSQRTGGNQPQHF.

V gene TRBV28 combines with J gene TRBJ2-5; TRBD1 agrees at 12 bases. The J call could be wrong; TRBJ2-7 is a better fit for the DNA end. The CDR3 runs to 12 residues. Germline V CDR1 and CDR2: MDHEN, SYDVKM. The CDR3: CASGTGGNEQYF. CDR3 coding DNA: TGTGCCAGCGGGACAGGGGGCAACGAGCAGTACTTC.

This clone was observed a single time. The chain employs TRBV4-2 and TRBJ1-2; D unresolved. V lost 0 bases and J lost 4, with 12 bases in between. Germline lookup yields CDR1 LGHNA and CDR2 YNFKEQ. The CDR3 has 15 residues. CDR3 residues: CASSQDLGTSYGYTF. The CDR3 DNA sequence: TGTGCCAGCAGCCAAGATTTAGGCACCTCCTATGGCTACACCTTC.

The rearrangement links TRBV18 to TRBJ1-1; maybe TRBD1 (5 bases). CDR3 size: 16 residues. Germline V gene sequence: CDR1 KGHSH, CDR2 LQKENI. V lost 2 bases to trimming and J lost 1 base, with 14 bases between them. CDR3 sequence reads: CASSPSIQVGNTEAFF. In DNA, the CDR3 is TGTGCCAGCTCACCAAGCATACAGGTGGGGAACACTGAAGCTTTCTTT. The entire variable domain, with the rest obtained from reference TRBV18 and TRBJ1-1, is as follows: NAGVMQNPRHLVRRRGQEARLRCSPMKGHSHVYWYRQLPEEGLKFMVYLQKENIIDESGMPKERFSAEFPKEGPSILRIQQVVRGDSAAYFCASSPSIQVGNTEAFFGQGTRLTVV.

The CDR3 nucleotides are TGTGCCAGCTCACCAGGGCTAGATCAGCCCCAGCATTTT. Translated: CASSPGLDQPQHF. V gene TRBV18 combines with J gene TRBJ1-5; D remains unclear. Germline V gene sequence: CDR1 KGHSH, CDR2 LQKENI. The CDR3 extends over 13 amino acids. V lost 2 bases, J lost 5 bases, and 7 bases lay in between. The full variable domain, with the rest looked up from reference TRBV18 and TRBJ1-5, is NAGVMQNPRHLVRRRGQEARLRCSPMKGHSHVYWYRQLPEEGLKFMVYLQKENIIDESGMPKERFSAEFPKEGPSILRIQQVVRGDSAAYFCASSPGLDQPQHFGDGTRLSIL.

The genes are TRBV10-3 and TRBJ1-1, with D unclear. V dropped 0 bases and J dropped 8 bases, with 7 bases sitting between them. This CDR3 has 12 amino acids. Germline V lookup: CDR1 ENHRY, CDR2 SYGVKD. In DNA form, the CDR3 reads TGTGCCATCAGTGAGTCGGGGTACGAAGCTTTCTTT. This encodes CAISESGYEAFF.

The genes are TRBV7-8 and TRBJ1-2; TRBD1 is a possible D gene (5 bases). The CDR3 runs to 17 residues. Germline CDR1 SGHVS, CDR2 FQNEAQ. V was pared by 1 base and J by 5 bases, with 20 bases between. CDR3 loop: CASSLVQRQRPTYGYTF. In DNA form, the CDR3 reads TGTGCCAGCAGCTTAGTCCAAAGACAGCGCCCCACTTATGGCTACACCTTC.

This chain connects TRBV13 to TRBJ2-3; perhaps TRBD2 as D (5 bases). Trimming took 5 bases from V and 0 from J, leaving 27 bases between them. The V gene's germline CDR1 is PRHDT and CDR2 FYEKMQ (reference sequence). This CDR3 is built from 20 residues. This CDR3 is CASSVLIPFSGISSTDTQYF. The CDR3 DNA reads TGTGCCAGCAGCGTTCTAATCCCCTTCTCGGGGATCTCCAGCACAGATACGCAGTATTTT.

This chain joins TRBV27 and TRBJ1-5; weak D call: TRBD1 (6 bases). The CDR3 consists of 14 residues. V was pared by 5 bases and J by 5 bases, with 13 bases between. Looked up from germline, CDR1 is MNHEY and CDR2 is SMNVEV (reference sequence). DNA of the CDR3: TGTGCCAGCAGTCCGAACAGGGTCGATCAGCCCCAGCATTTT. Its protein product is CASSPNRVDQPQHF.

This chain links TRBV9 with TRBJ2-7; possible D gene TRBD1, 6 bases. The ends were cut back, 4 bases at V and 2 bases at J, with 13 bases in the middle. The CDR3 length is 14 residues. Per germline, CDR1 SGDLS and CDR2 YYNGEE. The CDR3: CASSPWDKPYEQYF. The CDR3 region has the DNA TGTGCCAGCAGCCCCTGGGACAAACCCTACGAGCAGTACTTC.

The V gene is TRBV27, the J gene TRBJ2-2, with 11 bases identical to TRBD1. The V segment lost 6 bases and the J segment 5 bases; nucleotides outside the gene matches: 2. This CDR3 has 14 residues. Germline values: CDR1 MNHEY, CDR2 SMNVEV (reference sequence). CDR3 in DNA: TGTGCCAGCAGCCGGGACAGGGGGACCGGGGAGCTGTTTTTT. This sequence encodes CASSRDRGTGELFF.

The chain carries TRBV7-3 and TRBJ2-5; D gene unclear. V was cut by 8 bases and J by 5 bases, with 15 bases left in between. Germline CDR1 and CDR2: SGHTA and FQGTGA. This CDR3 has 13 amino acids. CDR3 sequence: CASSFSRWETQYF. In nucleotides, the CDR3 is TGTGCCAGCTCCTTCTCCAGGTGGGAGACCCAGTACTTC.